This TCR beta chain was recovered during a study of molecular identifiers for immune sequencing clone quantification. TCRdb processed the PCR reads anew with MiXCR; each CDR3 protein has one entry. The sample contains about 640,000 distinct CDR3 sequences, just under 20% of which appear only once. Source material: naive CD8+ T cells from blood, with Jurkat cell RNA spiked in. Regarding subset: FACS-sorted CD8+CD4-CCR7+CD45RA+ naive T cells. The sequence came from a human donor in good health. Some libraries in this study had Jurkat cell RNA spiked in.

CDR3 loop: CASSQDLGDSPVSYEQYF. The CDR3 DNA reads TGCGCCAGCAGCCAGGATCTTGGGGACAGTCCCGTAAGCTACGAGCAGTACTTC. V gene TRBV4-1 combines with J gene TRBJ2-7, with 7 bases fitting TRBD1. The CDR3 is 18 amino acids. Germline V gene sequence: CDR1 MGHRA, CDR2 YSYEKL. Losses at the gene ends were 3 bases for V and 3 bases for J; bases not matched to a gene: 17.